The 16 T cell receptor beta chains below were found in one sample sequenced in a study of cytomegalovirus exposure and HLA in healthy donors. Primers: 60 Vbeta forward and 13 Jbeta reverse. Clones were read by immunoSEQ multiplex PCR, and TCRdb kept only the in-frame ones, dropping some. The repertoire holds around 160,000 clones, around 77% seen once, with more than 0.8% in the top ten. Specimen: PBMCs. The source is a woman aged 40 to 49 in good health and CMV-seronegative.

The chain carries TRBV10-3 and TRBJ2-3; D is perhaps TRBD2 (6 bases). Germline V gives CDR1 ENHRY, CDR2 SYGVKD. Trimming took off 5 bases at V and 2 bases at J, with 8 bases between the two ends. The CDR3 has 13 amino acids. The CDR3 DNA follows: TGTGCCATCAGTAGCGGGTACACAGATACGCAGTATTTT. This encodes CAISSGYTDTQYF.

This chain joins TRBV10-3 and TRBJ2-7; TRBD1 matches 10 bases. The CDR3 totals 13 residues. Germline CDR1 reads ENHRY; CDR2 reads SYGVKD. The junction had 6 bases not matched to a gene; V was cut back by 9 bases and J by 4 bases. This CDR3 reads CAIFEGQGYEQYF. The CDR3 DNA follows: TGTGCCATTTTTGAGGGACAGGGGTACGAGCAGTACTTC.

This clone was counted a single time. CDR3 residues: CAWSVSTNTEAFF. The CDR3 DNA reads TGTGCCTGGAGTGTTAGTACGAACACTGAAGCTTTCTTT. The V and J genes are TRBV30 and TRBJ1-1; D is ambiguous. Looked up from germline, CDR1 is GTSNPN and CDR2 is SVGIG (reference sequence). There are 13 residues in the CDR3. Trimming took 0 bases from V and 1 from J, leaving 6 bases between them.

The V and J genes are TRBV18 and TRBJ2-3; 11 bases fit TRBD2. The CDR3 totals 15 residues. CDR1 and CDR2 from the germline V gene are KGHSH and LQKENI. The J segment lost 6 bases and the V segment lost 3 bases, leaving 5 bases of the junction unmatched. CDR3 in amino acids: CASSPSGRASDTQYF. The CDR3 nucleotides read TGTGCCAGCTCACCTAGCGGGAGGGCCTCGGATACGCAGTATTTT.

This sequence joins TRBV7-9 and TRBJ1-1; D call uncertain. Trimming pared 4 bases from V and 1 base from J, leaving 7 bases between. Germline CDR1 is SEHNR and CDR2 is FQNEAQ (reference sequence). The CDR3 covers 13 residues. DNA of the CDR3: TGTGCCAGCAGCTCCCGGGGGAACACTGAAGCTTTCTTT. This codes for CASSSRGNTEAFF.

The CDR3 coding sequence is TGTGCCAGCAGCGTAGAATATCTCAACACTGAAGCTTTCTTT. Translating gives CASSVEYLNTEAFF. V gene TRBV9 combines with J gene TRBJ1-1; D is unclear. From germline, CDR1 is SGDLS and CDR2 YYNGEE. The CDR3 runs to 14 residues. V was pared by 0 bases and J by 2 bases, with 8 bases between.

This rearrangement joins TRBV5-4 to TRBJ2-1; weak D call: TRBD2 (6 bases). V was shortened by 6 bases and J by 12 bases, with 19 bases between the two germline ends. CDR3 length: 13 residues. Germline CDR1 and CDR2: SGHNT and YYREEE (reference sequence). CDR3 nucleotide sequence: TGTGCCAGCAAGGAAGGCATCTGGGGACTGCAGTTCTTC. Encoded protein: CASKEGIWGLQFF. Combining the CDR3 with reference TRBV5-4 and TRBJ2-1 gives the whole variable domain ETGVTQSPTHLIKTRGQQVTLRCSSQSGHNTVSWYQQALGQGPQFIFQYYREEENGRGNFPPRFSGLQFPNYSSELNVNALELDDSALYLCASKEGIWGLQFFGPGTRLTVL.

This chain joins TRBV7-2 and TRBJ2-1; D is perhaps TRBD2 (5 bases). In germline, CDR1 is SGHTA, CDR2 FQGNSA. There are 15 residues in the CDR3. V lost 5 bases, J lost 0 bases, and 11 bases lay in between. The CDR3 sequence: CASSPQRSSYNEQFF. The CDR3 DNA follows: TGTGCCAGCAGCCCTCAGCGGAGCTCCTACAATGAGCAGTTCTTC.

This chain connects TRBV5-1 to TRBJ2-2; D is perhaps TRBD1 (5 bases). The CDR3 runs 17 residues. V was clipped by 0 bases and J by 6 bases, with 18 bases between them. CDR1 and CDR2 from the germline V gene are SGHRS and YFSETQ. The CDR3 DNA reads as TGCGCCAGCAGCTTGGAACCGGCAGGGCCCCTCGCCGGGGAGCTGTTTTTT. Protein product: CASSLEPAGPLAGELFF.

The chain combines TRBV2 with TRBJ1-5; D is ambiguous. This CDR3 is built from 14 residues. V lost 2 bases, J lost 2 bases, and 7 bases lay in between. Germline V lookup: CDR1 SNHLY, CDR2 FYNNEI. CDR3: CASSEQSRNQPQHF. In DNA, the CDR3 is TGTGCCAGCAGTGAACAATCCCGCAATCAGCCCCAGCATTTT.

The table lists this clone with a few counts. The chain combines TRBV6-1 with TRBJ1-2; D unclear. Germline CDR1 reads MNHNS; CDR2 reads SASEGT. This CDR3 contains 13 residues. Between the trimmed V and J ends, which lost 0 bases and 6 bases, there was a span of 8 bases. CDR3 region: CASSEAAGNGYTF. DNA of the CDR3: TGTGCCAGCAGTGAAGCGGCCGGGAATGGCTACACCTTC.

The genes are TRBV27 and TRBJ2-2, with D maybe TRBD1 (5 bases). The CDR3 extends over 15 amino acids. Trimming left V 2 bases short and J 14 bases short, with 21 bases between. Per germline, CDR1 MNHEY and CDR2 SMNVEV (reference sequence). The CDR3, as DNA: TGTGCCAGCAGTTTAAGCCTGACAGACCCTCGGACACTGTTTTTT. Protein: CASSLSLTDPRTLFF.

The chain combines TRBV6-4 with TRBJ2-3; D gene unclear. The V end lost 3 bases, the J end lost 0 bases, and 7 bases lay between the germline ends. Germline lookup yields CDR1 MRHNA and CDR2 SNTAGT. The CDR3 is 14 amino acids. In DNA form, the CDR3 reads TGTGCCAGCAGTGAATTAGCTAGCACAGATACGCAGTATTTT. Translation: CASSELASTDTQYF.

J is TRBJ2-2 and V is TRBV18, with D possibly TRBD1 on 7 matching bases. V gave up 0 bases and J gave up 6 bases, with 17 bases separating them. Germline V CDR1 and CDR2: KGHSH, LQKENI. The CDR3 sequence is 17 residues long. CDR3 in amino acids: CASSPPAAQGEAGELFF. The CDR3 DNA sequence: TGTGCCAGCTCACCACCGGCGGCCCAGGGGGAGGCCGGGGAGCTGTTTTTT.

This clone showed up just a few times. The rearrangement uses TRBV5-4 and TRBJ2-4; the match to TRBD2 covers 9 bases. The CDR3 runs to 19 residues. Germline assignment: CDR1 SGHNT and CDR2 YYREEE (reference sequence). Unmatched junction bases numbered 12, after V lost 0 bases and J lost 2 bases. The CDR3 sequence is CASSLALSSGTTSKNIQYF. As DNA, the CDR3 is TGTGCCAGCAGCTTGGCGTTGTCTAGCGGGACGACATCCAAAAACATTCAGTACTTC.

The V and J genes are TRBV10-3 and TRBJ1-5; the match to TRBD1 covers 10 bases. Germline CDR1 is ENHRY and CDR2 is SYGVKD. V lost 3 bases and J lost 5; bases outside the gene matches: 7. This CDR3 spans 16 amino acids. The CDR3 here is CAISDRDRGTDQPQHF. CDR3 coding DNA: TGTGCCATCAGTGATCGGGACAGGGGAACGGATCAGCCCCAGCATTTT.